This is a list of T cell receptor beta chains from one sample in a study of glioma-infiltrating T cells. TCRdb fed the multiplex PCR reads into MiXCR, producing one record per CDR3 protein. This sample yields some 40,000 distinct CDR3 sequences, of which more than 20% are seen a single time; around 6.3% belongs to the top ten. The sample consisted of glioma tissue, nonneoplastic brain tissue, or PBMCs (not recorded which). The receptors come from a human donor with low-grade glioma or glioblastoma, undergoing nonglioma brain surgery, or in good health (not recorded which). Both conserved end residues are part of each CDR3. The D gene is left open where the match is weak. Not every row has a clone size; where given, it reads once, few, many or a size class.

j_gene,d_gene,v_gene,abundance,CDR3nt,CDR3aa
TRBJ2-5,NA,TRBV20-1,many,TGCAGTGCTAGAGCCCTCCAGGGCCCCCAGAGCCAAGAGACCCAGTACTTC,CSARALQGPQSQETQYF
TRBJ2-1,NA,TRBV18,many,TGTGCCAGCTCACCCACCGGGACCGCCTACAATGAGCAGTTCTTC,CASSPTGTAYNEQFF
TRBJ2-3,NA,TRBV7-8,many,TGTGCCAGCGGGGGTAGCACAGATACGCAGTATTTT,CASGGSTDTQYF
TRBJ2-1,TRBD1,TRBV12-3/TRBV12-4,many,TGTGCCAGCACTCCAACTTGGGACAGCAATGAGCAGTTCTTC,CASTPTWDSNEQFF
TRBJ1-2,NA,TRBV5-1,many,TGCGCCAGCAGCTTGACCGATGGTAGGGACTATGGCTACACCTTC,CASSLTDGRDYGYTF
TRBJ2-3,TRBD1,TRBV27,many,TGTGCCAGCAGGGACAGGGATACGCAGTATTTT,CASRDRDTQYF
TRBJ2-1,NA,TRBV4-1,many,TGCGCCAGCAGCCACGGGGATGAGCAGTTCTTC,CASSHGDEQFF
TRBJ1-2,NA,TRBV5-5,many,TGTGCCAGCAGCTTGAAGGGGGACTATGGCTACACCTTC,CASSLKGDYGYTF
TRBJ2-2,NA,TRBV15,many,TGTGCCACCAACAGGGATGGAACCGGGGAGCTGTTTTTT,CATNRDGTGELFF
TRBJ1-5,NA,TRBV9,few,TGTGCCAGCAGCGCAGATTACCGGACTGCATTAGATCAGCCCCAGCATTTT,CASSADYRTALDQPQHF
TRBJ2-6,NA,TRBV11-2,NA,TGTGCCAGCACCTCCTTAGGGATAGCCGGGGCCAACGTCCTGACTTTC,CASTSLGIAGANVLTF
TRBJ1-5,NA,TRBV3-1,many,TGTGCCAGCAGCCAAGCTCGCCTTAGCAATCAGCCCCAGCATTTT,CASSQARLSNQPQHF
TRBJ2-1,TRBD2,TRBV20-1,many,TGCAGTGCTAGACCTTGGACTAGCTCCGACAATGAGCAGTTCTTC,CSARPWTSSDNEQFF
TRBJ2-3,NA,TRBV6-1,many,TGTGCCAGCAGAAAAAATAACGTAGATACGCAGTATTTT,CASRKNNVDTQYF
TRBJ2-3,TRBD2,TRBV5-1,many,TGCGCCAGCAGCTTCGCCGGGGGAGGGACAGATACGCAGTATTTT,CASSFAGGGTDTQYF
TRBJ2-3,NA,TRBV2,many,TGTGCCAGCAAAGGACTGCGCACAGATACGCAGTATTTT,CASKGLRTDTQYF
TRBJ1-1,NA,TRBV19,many,TGTGCCAGCCGACAGAGGGAAGACCTAAACACTGAAGCTTTCTTT,CASRQREDLNTEAFF
TRBJ1-2,TRBD1,TRBV3-1,many,TGTGCCAGCAGCCTCGATTCGACAGGGAACTATGGCTACACCTTC,CASSLDSTGNYGYTF
TRBJ2-7,NA,TRBV4-2,many,TGTGCCAGCAGCCAAGAAATAGGGCGGGGCACCTACGAGCAGTACTTC,CASSQEIGRGTYEQYF
TRBJ2-3,TRBD2,TRBV4-3,few,TGCGCCAGCAGCCAAGAAGGAGCGGGAGTTGCAGATACGCAGTATTTT,CASSQEGAGVADTQYF
TRBJ2-2,NA,TRBV2,many,TGTGCCAGCAGTGAAGTCGGGGGTTCGGGGGAGCTGTTTTTT,CASSEVGGSGELFF
TRBJ2-3,TRBD2,TRBV27,many,TGTGCCAGCAGTCCCCGTATTTTAGCGGGAGGACTTACGCAGTATTTT,CASSPRILAGGLTQYF
TRBJ1-1,NA,TRBV19,many,TGTGCCAGCAGTATAACGGCGAACACTGAAGCTTTCTTT,CASSITANTEAFF
TRBJ2-1,NA,TRBV3-1,many,TGTGCCAGCAGCCAGACCCGATCAACTGAGCAGTTCTTC,CASSQTRSTEQFF
TRBJ2-5,NA,TRBV7-6,many,TGTGCCAGCAGCCCAAGCGGACCCCAAGAGACCCAGTACTTC,CASSPSGPQETQYF
TRBJ1-1,NA,TRBV28,many,TGTGCCAGCAGTTTTGCCGGTATGAACACTGAAGCTTTCTTT,CASSFAGMNTEAFF
TRBJ2-3,NA,TRBV28,many,TGTGCCAGCAGTTTATCCCCCGGACCTAGCACAGATACGCAGTATTTT,CASSLSPGPSTDTQYF
TRBJ2-1,NA,TRBV19,many,TGTGCCAGTAGCCTCACAACGCCAAATGAGCAGTTCTTC,CASSLTTPNEQFF
TRBJ1-6,TRBD1,TRBV28,many,TGTGCCAGCAGTTCTGCCACAGGGGTAAGGTCACCCCTCCACTTT,CASSSATGVRSPLHF
TRBJ1-6,NA,TRBV28,many,TGTGCCAGCAGTTGGACACCTGATAATTCACCCCTCCACTTT,CASSWTPDNSPLHF
TRBJ1-5,NA,TRBV28,many,TGTGCCAGCCAAGATATATTACGGGAGCCCCAGCATTTT,CASQDILREPQHF
TRBJ2-1,NA,TRBV20-1,many,TGCAGTGCGCTAGTTTCCTACAATGAGCAGTTCTTC,CSALVSYNEQFF
TRBJ2-1,TRBD2,TRBV29-1,few,TGCAGCGTTGAATCCCTGACTAGCGGGAGGTACAATGAGCAGTTCTTC,CSVESLTSGRYNEQFF
TRBJ2-5,TRBD1,TRBV5-6,NA,TGTGCCAGCAGCTTGCTCTCACAGGGGAGCGAGACCCAGTACTTC,CASSLLSQGSETQYF
TRBJ2-3,TRBD2,TRBV5-1,few,TGCGCCAGCAGCTTCTTGCGGGGGAGCACAGATACGCAGTATTTT,CASSFLRGSTDTQYF
TRBJ2-3,NA,TRBV3-1,few,TGTGCCAGCGGCCATGACCGGGGCCCCACAGATACGCAGTATTTT,CASGHDRGPTDTQYF